This note documents a single T cell receptor beta chain sequence. Germline CDR1 is MNHEY and CDR2 is SMNVEV (reference sequence). V lost 6 bases to trimming and J lost 6 bases, with 9 bases between them. This CDR3 has 11 residues. This specimen comes from a study of T-cell reconstitution after alpha-beta-depleted transplantation in children. As it was prepared, the TCRbeta library received unique molecular identifiers. In TCRdb, the PCR reads were re-called with MiXCR into one record per CDR3 protein. In the table there are 380,000 or so distinct CDR3 sequences, roughly 15% of which are singletons. The clonotype was recovered from a human donor who donated a stem cell graft to a child with Fanconi anemia. Sample: PBMCs, taken from the stem cell graft. The chain has TRBV27 and TRBJ2-7; no definite D call. CDR3 sequence (DNA): TGTGCCAGCAGGCAGATGGGCGAGCAGTACTTC. It encodes CASRQMGEQYF.